The 30 T cell receptor beta chains reported below all come from one sample, sequenced in a study of graft-versus-host responses after intestinal transplantation. These receptors have no identified antigens. Assay used: immunoSEQ multiplex PCR; TCRdb lists only in-frame clones, some missing. The sample lists about 94,000 clones; 91% were seen once. This sample comprised unstimulated CD8+ T cells sorted from spleen or lymph node cells, obtained before intestinal transplant. These receptors came from a human donor who received an intestinal transplant.

As to this clone: One junction end does not reproduce the germline sequence, and a read error may be involved. CDR3 in amino acids: CASSLRTSGGHNQQFF. CDR3 DNA sequence: TGTGCCAGCAGTTTACGAACTAGCGGGGGGCACAATCAGCAGTTCTTC. The chain has TRBV28 and TRBJ2-1, with 12 bases fitting TRBD2. Germline-derived CDR1 and CDR2 are MDHEN and SYDVKM. The CDR3 runs 16 residues.

The CDR3 DNA is TGTGCCAGCAGGGACAGGGGGCCTCCTTATGGCTACACCTTC. Protein product: CASRDRGPPYGYTF. The rearrangement uses TRBV2 and TRBJ1-2; TRBD1 agrees at 11 bases. After removal of 6 bases from V and 5 bases from J, the junction contained 5 bases not matched to a gene. Germline CDR1 and CDR2: SNHLY and FYNNEI. The CDR3 loop spans 14 amino acids.

The V call is TRBV27, the J call TRBJ1-1, with TRBD1 matching 7 bases. Germline values: CDR1 MNHEY, CDR2 SMNVEV (reference sequence). The CDR3 is made up of 15 amino acids. V was clipped by 5 bases and J by 5 bases; unmatched bases: 11. The CDR3 DNA is TGTGCCAGCAGTGTGCGTCCACTCAGGGGGACTGAAGCTTTCTTT. Protein sequence: CASSVRPLRGTEAFF.

V and J are TRBV19 and TRBJ1-2; D not resolved. Germline CDR1 LNHDA, CDR2 SQIVND (reference sequence). CDR3 size: 13 residues. Trimming took 6 bases from V and 1 from J, leaving 9 bases between them. The CDR3 bases are TGTGCCAGTAGACCTTGGAGTAACTATGGCTACACCTTC. The encoded protein is CASRPWSNYGYTF.

V usage is TRBV19 and J usage is TRBJ2-1; 7 bases align to TRBD2. This CDR3 spans 15 amino acids. V lost 1 base and J lost 7; bases outside the gene matches: 7. Per germline, CDR1 LNHDA and CDR2 SQIVND (reference sequence). CDR3 bases: TGTGCCAGTAGTATAGGGGGGGGACTCTATAATGAGCAGTTCTTC. Its protein product is CASSIGGGLYNEQFF.

With respect to this clone: The identical CDR3 is also encoded by other nucleotide sequences in the sample. The V gene is TRBV27, the J gene TRBJ2-2, with D uncertain. The length of the CDR3 is 13 residues. Germline V gene data show CDR1 as MNHEY and CDR2 as SMNVEV (reference sequence). V shed 3 bases and J shed 5 bases, with 7 bases lying between them. The CDR3 sequence is CASSFSGTGELFF. The DNA of the CDR3 is TGTGCCAGCAGTTTCTCAGGTACCGGGGAGCTGTTTTTT.

The chain employs TRBV19 and TRBJ1-6; TRBD1 matches 8 bases. Per germline, CDR1 LNHDA and CDR2 SQIVND (reference sequence). V gave up 5 bases and J gave up 10 bases; unmatched junction bases: 16. The CDR3 consists of 17 residues. CDR3: CASSVRQGFGVLSPLHF. In DNA, the CDR3 is TGTGCCAGTAGTGTACGACAGGGGTTCGGTGTCCTATCACCCCTCCACTTT.

This chain joins TRBV19 and TRBJ1-1; D is unresolved. V dropped 5 bases and J dropped 2 bases, with 9 bases sitting between them. The CDR3 totals 13 residues. CDR1 and CDR2 (germline): LNHDA, SQIVND (reference sequence). CDR3 nucleotides: TGTGCCAGTAGTTTGGGGAGAAACACTGAAGCTTTCTTT. Amino acids: CASSLGRNTEAFF.

This sequence joins TRBV19 and TRBJ2-7, with a tentative D call TRBD2 (6 bases). The CDR3 loop spans 14 amino acids. CDR1 LNHDA and CDR2 SQIVND come from the germline V gene (reference sequence). Between the trimmed V and J ends, which lost 3 bases and 2 bases, there was a span of 11 bases. CDR3 DNA sequence: TGTGCCAGTAGTATGGGGGACTTAGCCTACGAGCAGTACTTC. Amino acid sequence: CASSMGDLAYEQYF.

The chain combines TRBV4-1 with TRBJ2-7; 11 nucleotides match TRBD1. Germline trimming cut 3 bases from V and 7 bases from J; bases unmatched to any gene: 5. Germline V gene data show CDR1 as MGHRA and CDR2 as YSYEKL. The CDR3 covers 14 residues. Written as DNA, the CDR3 is TGCGCCAGCAGCCACGGACAGGGGGCGACGGAGCAGTACTTC. This gives the protein CASSHGQGATEQYF.

For this clone: Different DNA sequences within this sample yield the same CDR3. This sequence joins TRBV30 and TRBJ2-5, with D perhaps TRBD2 (7 bases). The CDR3 extends over 13 amino acids. Trimming pared 0 bases from V and 5 bases from J, leaving 10 bases between. CDR1 is GTSNPN and CDR2 is SVGIG in the germline V gene (reference sequence). The CDR3 protein is CAWSVQGGETQYF. CDR3 DNA sequence: TGTGCCTGGAGTGTACAGGGAGGGGAGACCCAGTACTTC. Variable domain in full (rest from reference TRBV30 and TRBJ2-5): SQTIHQWPATLVQPVGSPLSLECTVEGTSNPNLYWYRQAAGRGLQLLFYSVGIGQISSEVPQNLSASRPQDRQFILSSKKLLLSDSGFYLCAWSVQGGETQYFGPGTRLLVL.

V and J are TRBV30 and TRBJ2-1; 11 bases align to TRBD1. From germline, CDR1 is GTSNPN and CDR2 SVGIG (reference sequence). The CDR3 has 14 amino acids. V lost 2 bases, J lost 6 bases, and 3 bases stayed unmatched. CDR3 coding DNA: TGTGCCTGGAGTAGGGGGACAGGGGGCAATGAGCAGTTCTTC. Amino acid sequence: CAWSRGTGGNEQFF. Complete variable domain (other parts from reference TRBV30 and TRBJ2-1): SQTIHQWPATLVQPVGSPLSLECTVEGTSNPNLYWYRQAAGRGLQLLFYSVGIGQISSEVPQNLSASRPQDRQFILSSKKLLLSDSGFYLCAWSRGTGGNEQFFGPGTRLTVL.

The V and J genes are TRBV7-8 and TRBJ2-7; 9 positions agree with TRBD1. CDR1 SGHVS and CDR2 FQNEAQ come from the germline V gene. The CDR3 totals 16 residues. The V and J ends lost 1 base and 2 bases, in that order; junction bases with no gene match: 6. CDR3: CASSLVTGGPTYEQYF. The CDR3 DNA follows: TGTGCCAGCAGCTTAGTGACAGGGGGACCTACCTACGAGCAGTACTTC.

This chain connects TRBV6-1 to TRBJ1-4; 8 positions match TRBD1. J lost 8 bases, V lost 2 bases, and 10 bases had no gene match. The germline V gene encodes CDR1 MNHNS and CDR2 SASEGT. The CDR3 consists of 16 residues. This CDR3 is CASSEIGRGRDEKLFF. CDR3 DNA sequence: TGTGCCAGCAGTGAAATAGGCAGGGGGCGAGACGAAAAACTGTTTTTT.

V gene TRBV19 combines with J gene TRBJ2-1; D perhaps matches TRBD2 (5 bases). Between the trimmed V and J ends, which lost 2 bases and 9 bases, there was a span of 11 bases. Looked up from germline, CDR1 is LNHDA and CDR2 is SQIVND (reference sequence). The CDR3 consists of 13 residues. The CDR3, as DNA: TGTGCCAGTAGTATACTGGGGAGCGGTGAGCAGTTCTTC. Encoded protein: CASSILGSGEQFF.

V and J are TRBV7-9 and TRBJ1-5; a possible D gene is TRBD1 (5 bases). Germline-derived CDR1 and CDR2 are SEHNR and FQNEAQ (reference sequence). CDR3 length equals 17 residues. Between the trimmed V and J ends, which lost 5 bases and 4 bases, there was a span of 21 bases. CDR3 amino acids: CASSPSRGSEKNQPQHF. CDR3 sequence (DNA): TGTGCCAGCAGCCCTAGTAGGGGCAGCGAGAAGAATCAGCCCCAGCATTTT.

The V and J genes are TRBV7-9 and TRBJ1-2; D call uncertain. V lost 4 bases and J 0 bases, leaving 15 bases between the germline ends. Germline V lookup: CDR1 SEHNR, CDR2 FQNEAQ (reference sequence). The CDR3 is 16 amino acids. The CDR3 is CASSSSVAGANYGYTF. DNA for the CDR3: TGTGCCAGCAGCTCATCAGTGGCGGGTGCTAACTATGGCTACACCTTC.

This clone was picked up one time. V is TRBV6-5 and J is TRBJ2-7; perhaps TRBD2 as D (6 bases). Looked up from germline, CDR1 is MNHEY and CDR2 is SVGAGI. The CDR3 extends over 15 amino acids. V was shortened by 2 bases and J by 4 bases, with 15 bases between the two germline ends. CDR3: CASSYLGGSNYEQYF. The CDR3 DNA reads TGTGCCAGCAGTTACCTCGGGGGATCAAATTACGAGCAGTACTTC.

The V and J genes are TRBV19 and TRBJ1-2, with TRBD1 as a possible D gene (6 bases). CDR3 length: 14 amino acids. The germline CDR1 and CDR2 sequences are LNHDA and SQIVND (reference sequence). Trimming took off 4 bases at V and 6 bases at J, with 15 bases between the two ends. The CDR3 loop is CASSTPQGRNGYTF. As DNA, the CDR3 is TGTGCCAGTAGTACGCCACAGGGCCGGAATGGCTACACCTTC.

This clone came up once. The chain recombines TRBV28 with TRBJ2-7, with D possibly matching TRBD2 (6 bases). Deletions cut 5 bases from V and 0 bases from J, with 26 bases between. The germline V gene encodes CDR1 MDHEN and CDR2 SYDVKM. This CDR3 is 19 amino acids long. As DNA, the CDR3 is TGTGCCAGCAGTCCCGTTCTGGTCGACCCAGGAGGGAGCTCCTACGAGCAGTACTTC. Its translation: CASSPVLVDPGGSSYEQYF.

The chain carries TRBV11-2 and TRBJ2-1, with 7 nucleotides matching TRBD2. The germline gives CDR1 SGHAT, CDR2 FQNNGV. The CDR3 is 12 residues long. The CDR3 coding sequence is TGTTCCTGTGGGGAGGGGTGGAATGAGCAGTTCTTC. Protein: CSCGEGWNEQFF.

This chain joins TRBV9 and TRBJ2-3; D is perhaps TRBD2 (6 bases). This CDR3 region has 15 residues. CDR1 is SGDLS, CDR2 YYNGEE, per germline. V shed 4 bases and J shed 0 bases, with 12 bases lying between them. The CDR3 DNA reads TGTGCCAGCAGCCCAGCGGGCGGTAGCACAGATACGCAGTATTTT. Translating it yields CASSPAGGSTDTQYF.

CDR3 sequence (DNA): TGTGCCACCAGCAGAGGAGGGTTCCTAGAGACCCAGTACTTC. As protein: CATSRGGFLETQYF. The V call is TRBV15, the J call TRBJ2-5; D might be TRBD2 (5 bases). In germline, CDR1 is LNHNV, CDR2 YYDKDF (reference sequence). This CDR3 region has 14 residues. V lost 1 base and J 4 bases, leaving 10 bases between the germline ends.

V is TRBV5-8 and J is TRBJ2-3; maybe TRBD2 (6 bases). Germline loops: CDR1 SGHTS, CDR2 YDEGEE. V was cut by 4 bases and J by 2 bases, with 14 bases left in between. This CDR3 has 15 amino acids. The DNA of the CDR3 is TGTGCCAGCAGCCGGTGGGACTCACCCACAGATACGCAGTATTTT. It translates to CASSRWDSPTDTQYF.

The genes are TRBV4-3 and TRBJ2-5; no clear D gene. Trimming pared 4 bases from V and 0 bases from J, leaving 3 bases between. Per germline, CDR1 LGHNA and CDR2 YSLEER. The CDR3 runs 12 residues. The CDR3 sequence is CASSRDQETQYF. Here the CDR3 DNA reads TGCGCCAGCAGCCGAGACCAAGAGACCCAGTACTTC.

The chain recombines TRBV2 with TRBJ2-5; D unresolved. V was cut by 1 base and J by 2 bases, with 8 bases left in between. There are 14 residues in the CDR3. The germline gives CDR1 SNHLY, CDR2 FYNNEI. The DNA of the CDR3 is TGTGCCAGCAGTGAAGGAAGAGGACAAGAGACCCAGTACTTC. This gives the protein CASSEGRGQETQYF.

The V gene is TRBV27, the J gene TRBJ2-7; a weak D match, TRBD1 (6 bases). CDR3 length: 14 amino acids. V lost 3 bases and J 3 bases, leaving 12 bases between the germline ends. The germline V gene has CDR1 MNHEY and CDR2 SMNVEV (reference sequence). CDR3 sequence reads: CASSFAGVGYEQYF. The CDR3 coding sequence is TGTGCCAGCAGTTTTGCAGGGGTTGGCTACGAGCAGTACTTC.

V usage is TRBV27 and J usage is TRBJ2-5, with 7 bases matching TRBD1. After removal of 6 bases from V and 3 bases from J, the junction contained 7 bases not matched to a gene. Germline assignment: CDR1 MNHEY and CDR2 SMNVEV (reference sequence). The length of the CDR3 is 14 residues. The CDR3 spells CASRGQEVEETQYF. CDR3 DNA: TGTGCCAGCAGAGGACAGGAGGTTGAAGAGACCCAGTACTTC.

This rearrangement joins TRBV28 to TRBJ1-5; no reliable D call. Trimming took off 2 bases at V and 2 bases at J, with 10 bases between the two ends. This CDR3 is built from 15 residues. Germline V lookup: CDR1 MDHEN, CDR2 SYDVKM. This CDR3 is CASSLTPSGNQPQHF. The CDR3 DNA reads TGTGCCAGCAGTTTAACCCCGTCGGGCAATCAGCCCCAGCATTTT.

This clone was recorded only once. The chain combines TRBV4-3 with TRBJ1-1, with D unresolved. Deletions cut 2 bases from V and 3 bases from J, with 13 bases between. Germline CDR1 reads LGHNA; CDR2 reads YSLEER. The CDR3 runs 15 residues. The CDR3: CASSQNFGIYTEAFF. In DNA, the CDR3 is TGCGCCAGCAGCCAAAATTTCGGGATATACACTGAAGCTTTCTTT.